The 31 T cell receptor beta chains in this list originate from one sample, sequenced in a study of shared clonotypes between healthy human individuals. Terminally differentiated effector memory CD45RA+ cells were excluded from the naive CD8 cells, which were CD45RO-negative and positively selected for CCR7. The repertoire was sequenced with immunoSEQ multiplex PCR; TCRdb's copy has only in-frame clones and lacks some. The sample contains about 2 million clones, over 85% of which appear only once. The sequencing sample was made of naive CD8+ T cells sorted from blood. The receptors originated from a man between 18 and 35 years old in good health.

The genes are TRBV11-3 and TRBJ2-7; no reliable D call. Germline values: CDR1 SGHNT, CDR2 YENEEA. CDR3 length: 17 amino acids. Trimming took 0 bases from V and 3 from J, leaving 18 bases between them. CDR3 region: CASSLDRPGWEGYEQYF. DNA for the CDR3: TGTGCCAGCAGCTTAGACCGCCCGGGCTGGGAAGGCTACGAGCAGTACTTC.

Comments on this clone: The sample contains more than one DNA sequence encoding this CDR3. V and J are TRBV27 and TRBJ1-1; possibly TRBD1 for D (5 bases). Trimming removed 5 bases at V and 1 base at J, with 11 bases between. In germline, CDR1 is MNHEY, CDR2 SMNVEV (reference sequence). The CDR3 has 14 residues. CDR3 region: CASSLGTANTEAFF. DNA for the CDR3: TGTGCCAGCAGTCTAGGGACGGCGAACACTGAAGCTTTCTTT.

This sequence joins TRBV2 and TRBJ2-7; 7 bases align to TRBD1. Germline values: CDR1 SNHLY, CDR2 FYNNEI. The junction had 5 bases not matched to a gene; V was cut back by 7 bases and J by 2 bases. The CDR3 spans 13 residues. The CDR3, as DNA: TGTGCCAGCACACAGGGGACCCCCTACGAGCAGTACTTC. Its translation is CASTQGTPYEQYF.

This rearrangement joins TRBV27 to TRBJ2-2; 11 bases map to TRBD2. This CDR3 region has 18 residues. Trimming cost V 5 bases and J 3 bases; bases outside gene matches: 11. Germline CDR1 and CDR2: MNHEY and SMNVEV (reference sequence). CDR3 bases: TGTGCCAGCAGTCATATGGTAGCGGGGGGGCCCCACACCGGGGAGCTGTTTTTT. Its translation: CASSHMVAGGPHTGELFF.

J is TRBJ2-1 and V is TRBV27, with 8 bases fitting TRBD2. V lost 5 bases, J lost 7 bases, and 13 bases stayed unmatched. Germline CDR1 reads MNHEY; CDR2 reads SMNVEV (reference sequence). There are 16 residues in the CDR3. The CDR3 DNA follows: TGTGCCAGCAGTCCTTCGGGGGGGGTAATCTGGAATGAGCAGTTCTTC. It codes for CASSPSGGVIWNEQFF.

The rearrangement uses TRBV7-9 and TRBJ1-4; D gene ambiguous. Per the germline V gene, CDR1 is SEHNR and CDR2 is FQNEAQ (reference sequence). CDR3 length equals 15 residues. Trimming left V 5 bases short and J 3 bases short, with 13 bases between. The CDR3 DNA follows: TGTGCCAGCAGCCCAGGCGCACGTTCTAATGAAAAACTGTTTTTT. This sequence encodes CASSPGARSNEKLFF.

The CDR3 sequence: CASSQRPRGLAAQNTGELFF. CDR3 nucleotide sequence: TGCGCCAGCAGCCAACGCCCACGGGGACTAGCGGCCCAGAACACCGGGGAGCTGTTTTTT. The V call is TRBV4-1, the J call TRBJ2-2, with 11 bases fitting TRBD2. V lost 2 bases to trimming and J lost 1 base; unmatched junction nucleotides: 12. Germline V lookup: CDR1 MGHRA, CDR2 YSYEKL. The CDR3 consists of 20 residues.

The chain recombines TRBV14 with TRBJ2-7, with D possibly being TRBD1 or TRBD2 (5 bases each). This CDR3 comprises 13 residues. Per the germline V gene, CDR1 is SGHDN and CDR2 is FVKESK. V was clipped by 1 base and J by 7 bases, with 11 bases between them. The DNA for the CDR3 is TGTGCCAGCAGCCAAGTGGGGACGAGGGAGCAGTACTTC. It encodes CASSQVGTREQYF.

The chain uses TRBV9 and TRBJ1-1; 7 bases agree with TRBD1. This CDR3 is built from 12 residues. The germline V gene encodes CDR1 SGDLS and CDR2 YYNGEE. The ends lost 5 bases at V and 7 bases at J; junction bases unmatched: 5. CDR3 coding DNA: TGTGCCAGCAGTGGGGACAGCCTTGAAGCTTTCTTT. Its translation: CASSGDSLEAFF.

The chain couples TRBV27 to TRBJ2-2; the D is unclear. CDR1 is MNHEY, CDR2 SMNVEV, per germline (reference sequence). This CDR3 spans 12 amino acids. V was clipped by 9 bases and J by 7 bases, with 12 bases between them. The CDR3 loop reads CASAAWVGELFF. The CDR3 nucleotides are TGTGCCAGTGCGGCTTGGGTCGGGGAGCTGTTTTTT.

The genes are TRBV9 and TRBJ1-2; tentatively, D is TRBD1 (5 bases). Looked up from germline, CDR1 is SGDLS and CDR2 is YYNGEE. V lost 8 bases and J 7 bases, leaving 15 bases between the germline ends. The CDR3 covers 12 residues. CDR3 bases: TGTGCCAGTAATAACGGGGGGGTTGGCTACACCTTC. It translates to CASNNGGVGYTF.

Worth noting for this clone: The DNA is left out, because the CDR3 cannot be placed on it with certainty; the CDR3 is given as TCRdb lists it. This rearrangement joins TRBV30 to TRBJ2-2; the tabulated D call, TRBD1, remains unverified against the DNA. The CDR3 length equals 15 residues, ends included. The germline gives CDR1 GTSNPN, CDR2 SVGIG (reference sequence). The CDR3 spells CAWSFGPGLAGELFF.

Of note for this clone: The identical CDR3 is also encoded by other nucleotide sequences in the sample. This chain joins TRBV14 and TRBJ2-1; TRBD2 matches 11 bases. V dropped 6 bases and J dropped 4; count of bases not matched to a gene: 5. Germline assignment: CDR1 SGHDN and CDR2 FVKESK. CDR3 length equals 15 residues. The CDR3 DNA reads TGTGCCAGCAGTTCCGGGACTAGCGGATACAATGAGCAGTTCTTC. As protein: CASSSGTSGYNEQFF.

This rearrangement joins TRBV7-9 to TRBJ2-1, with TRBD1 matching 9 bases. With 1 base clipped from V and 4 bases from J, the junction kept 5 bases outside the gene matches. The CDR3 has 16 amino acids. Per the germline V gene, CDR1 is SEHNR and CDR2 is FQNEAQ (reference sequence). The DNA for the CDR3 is TGTGCCAGCAGCTTAGGGGACAGGGCCCCTTACAATGAGCAGTTCTTC. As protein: CASSLGDRAPYNEQFF.

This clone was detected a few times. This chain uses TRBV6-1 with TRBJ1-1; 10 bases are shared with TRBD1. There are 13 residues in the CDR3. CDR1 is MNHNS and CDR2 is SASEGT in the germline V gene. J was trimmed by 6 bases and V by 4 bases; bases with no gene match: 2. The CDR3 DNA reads TGTGCCAGCAGTGGACAGGGGGCCTCTGAAGCTTTCTTT. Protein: CASSGQGASEAFF.

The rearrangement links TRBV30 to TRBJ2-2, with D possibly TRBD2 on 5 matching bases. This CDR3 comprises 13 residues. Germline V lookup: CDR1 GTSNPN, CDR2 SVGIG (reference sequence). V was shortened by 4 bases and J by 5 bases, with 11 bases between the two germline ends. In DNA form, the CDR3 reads TGTGCCTGGACACCGACGGGGACCGGGGAGCTGTTTTTT. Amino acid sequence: CAWTPTGTGELFF.

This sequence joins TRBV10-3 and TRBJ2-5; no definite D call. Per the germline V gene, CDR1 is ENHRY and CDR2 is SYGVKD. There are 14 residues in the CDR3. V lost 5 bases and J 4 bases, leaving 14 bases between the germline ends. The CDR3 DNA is TGTGCCATCAGTCCTACATGGTGGGGAGAGACCCAGTACTTC. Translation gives CAISPTWWGETQYF.

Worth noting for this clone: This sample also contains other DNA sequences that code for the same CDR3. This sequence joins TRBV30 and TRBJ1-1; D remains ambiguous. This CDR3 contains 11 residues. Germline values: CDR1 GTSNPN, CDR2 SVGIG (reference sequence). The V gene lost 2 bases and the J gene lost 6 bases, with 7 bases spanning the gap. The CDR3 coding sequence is TGTGCCTGGAGTCAAGGACCTGAAGCTTTCTTT. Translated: CAWSQGPEAFF.

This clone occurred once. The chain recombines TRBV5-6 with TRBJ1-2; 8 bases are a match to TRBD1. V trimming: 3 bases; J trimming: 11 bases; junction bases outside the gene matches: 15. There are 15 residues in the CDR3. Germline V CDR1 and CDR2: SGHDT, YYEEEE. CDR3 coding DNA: TGTGCCAGCAGCTGGGGGACAGGTCGGGCTCAAGGGTACACCTTC. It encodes CASSWGTGRAQGYTF.

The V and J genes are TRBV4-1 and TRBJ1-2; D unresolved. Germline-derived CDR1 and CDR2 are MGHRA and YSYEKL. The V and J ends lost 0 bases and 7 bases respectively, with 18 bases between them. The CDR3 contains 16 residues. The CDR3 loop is CASSQDYNGDKIGYTF. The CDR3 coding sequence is TGCGCCAGCAGCCAAGATTACAATGGAGACAAGATTGGCTACACCTTC.

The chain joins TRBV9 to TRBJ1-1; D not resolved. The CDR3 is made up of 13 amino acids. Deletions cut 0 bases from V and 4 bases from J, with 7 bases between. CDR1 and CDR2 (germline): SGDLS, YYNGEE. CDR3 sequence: CASSVALGTEAFF. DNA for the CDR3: TGTGCCAGCAGCGTAGCTTTAGGCACTGAAGCTTTCTTT. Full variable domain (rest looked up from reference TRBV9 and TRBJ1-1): DSGVTQTPKHLITATGQRVTLRCSPRSGDLSVYWYQQSLDQGLQFLIQYYNGEERAKGNILERFSAQQFPDLHSELNLSSLELGDSALYFCASSVALGTEAFFGQGTRLTVV.

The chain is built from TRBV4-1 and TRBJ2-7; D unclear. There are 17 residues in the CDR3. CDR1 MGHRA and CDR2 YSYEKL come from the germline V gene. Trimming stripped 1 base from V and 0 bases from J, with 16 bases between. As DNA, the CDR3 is TGCGCCAGCAGCCAAGTGTTGCTACACGGTAGCTCCTACGAGCAGTACTTC. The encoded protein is CASSQVLLHGSSYEQYF.

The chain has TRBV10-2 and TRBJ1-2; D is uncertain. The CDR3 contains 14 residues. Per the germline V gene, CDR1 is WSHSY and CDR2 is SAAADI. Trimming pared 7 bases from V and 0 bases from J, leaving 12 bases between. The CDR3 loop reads CASIGLLTNYGYTF. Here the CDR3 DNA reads TGCGCCAGCATCGGACTCTTAACTAACTATGGCTACACCTTC.

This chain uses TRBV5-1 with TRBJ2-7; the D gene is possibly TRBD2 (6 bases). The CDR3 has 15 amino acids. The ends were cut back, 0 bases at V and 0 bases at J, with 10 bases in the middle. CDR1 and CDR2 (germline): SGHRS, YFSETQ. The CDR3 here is CASSLEEGYSYEQYF. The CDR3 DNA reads TGCGCCAGCAGCTTGGAGGAGGGCTACTCCTACGAGCAGTACTTC.

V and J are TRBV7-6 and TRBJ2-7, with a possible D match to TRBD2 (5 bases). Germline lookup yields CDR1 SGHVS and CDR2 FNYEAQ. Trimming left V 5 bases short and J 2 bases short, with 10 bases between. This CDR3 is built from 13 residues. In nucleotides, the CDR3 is TGTGCCAGCAGCCCGGGATTAACCTACGAGCAGTACTTC. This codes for CASSPGLTYEQYF.

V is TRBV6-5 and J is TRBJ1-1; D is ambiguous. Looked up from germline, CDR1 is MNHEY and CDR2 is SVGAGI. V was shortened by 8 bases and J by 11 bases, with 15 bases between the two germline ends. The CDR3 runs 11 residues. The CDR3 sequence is CASSSSGWAFF. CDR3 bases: TGTGCCAGCTCCTCCAGTGGGTGGGCTTTCTTT.

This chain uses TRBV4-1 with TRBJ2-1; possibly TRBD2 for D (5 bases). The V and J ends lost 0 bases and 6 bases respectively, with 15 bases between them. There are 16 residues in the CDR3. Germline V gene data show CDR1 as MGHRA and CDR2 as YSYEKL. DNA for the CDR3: TGCGCCAGCAGCCAAGAAGGAGGCCCGAGCGTCAATGAGCAGTTCTTC. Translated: CASSQEGGPSVNEQFF.

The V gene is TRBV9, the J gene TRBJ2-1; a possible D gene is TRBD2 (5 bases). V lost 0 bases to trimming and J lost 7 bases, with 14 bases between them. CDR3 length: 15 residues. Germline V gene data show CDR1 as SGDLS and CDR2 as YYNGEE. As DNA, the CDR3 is TGTGCCAGCAGCGTAGCTAGCTTATTGTCGAATGAGCAGTTCTTC. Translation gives CASSVASLLSNEQFF.

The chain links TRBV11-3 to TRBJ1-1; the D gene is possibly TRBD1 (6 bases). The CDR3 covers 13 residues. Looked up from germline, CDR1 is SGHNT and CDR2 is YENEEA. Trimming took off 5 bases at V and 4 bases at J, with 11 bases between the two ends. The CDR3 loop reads CASSLAGATEAFF. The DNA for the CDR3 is TGTGCCAGCAGCCTCGCAGGGGCCACTGAAGCTTTCTTT.

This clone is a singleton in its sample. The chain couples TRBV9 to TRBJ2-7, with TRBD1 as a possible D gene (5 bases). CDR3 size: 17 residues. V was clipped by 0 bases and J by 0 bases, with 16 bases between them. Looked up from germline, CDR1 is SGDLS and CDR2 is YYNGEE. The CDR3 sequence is CASSVEETAPFSYEQYF. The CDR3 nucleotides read TGTGCCAGCAGCGTAGAGGAGACAGCGCCCTTCTCCTACGAGCAGTACTTC.

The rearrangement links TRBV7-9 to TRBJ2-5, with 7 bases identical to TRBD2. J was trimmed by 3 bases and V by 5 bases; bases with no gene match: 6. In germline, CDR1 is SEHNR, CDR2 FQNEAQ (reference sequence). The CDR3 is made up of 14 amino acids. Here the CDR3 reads CASSTSAGEETQYF. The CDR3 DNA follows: TGTGCCAGCAGCACTAGTGCGGGGGAAGAGACCCAGTACTTC.